What follows describes a single T cell receptor (beta chain). Its antigen remains undetermined. No clone much larger than this one lies a single base away; base qualities are absent. The data stem from a study of vaccination and CD4 T cells after COVID-19 (dated by TCRdb to between 2021 and 2022). Describing the broader study: The convalescent cohort comprised six males and four females, including two Hispanic individuals, seven Caucasians, two Asians and one multiracial person. Participants received two doses of either the Pfizer-BioNTech BNT162b2 vaccine (n=8) or the Moderna mRNA-1273 vaccine (n=2). Post-COVID blood samples were collected from convalescent patients a median of approximately 100 days after diagnosis, with a range of about 30 to 170 days. Post-vaccine blood samples were obtained a median of around 74 days after the second vaccine dose, with a range of roughly 14 to 241 days. Culture stimuli were overlapping spike peptide pools from SARS-CoV-2 and from the common cold coronaviruses HCoV-NL63, HCoV-OC43 and HCoV-229E. Control cultures used a CEFX viral epitope pool as positive control, an HIV-1 Nef peptide pool as negative control, or no peptide. The spike-specific CD4+ TCR repertoire was compared before and after mRNA vaccination in approximately ten COVID-19 convalescent patients and 4 infection-naive healthy vaccine recipients. Memory CD4+ T cell crossreactivity between SARS-CoV-2 and common cold coronavirus spike proteins was assessed at the TCR clonotype level in an earlier paper using these donors. Overall results and qualifications from the work: Among the post-vaccine SARS-CoV-2-reactive clones in convalescent patients, a median 86.3% showed up only after vaccination, which suggests vaccine-specific priming. The number of convalescent patients in the study was relatively small, and the study did not examine early timepoints following natural infection. An increase in the median number of SARS-CoV-2-reactive clonotypes from 20 to 25 after infection to roughly 36 after vaccination was observed, but the change was not found to be significant. In convalescent patients, nearly all vaccine-specific clones (304 of 307) were found to be mono-reactive for SARS-CoV-2 spike rather than cross-reactive with common cold coronaviruses.

Ends trimmed: V by 4 bases, J by 6 bases; bases unmatched to a gene: 10. There are 15 amino acids in the CDR3, from cysteine to phenylalanine inclusive. Only the CDR3 DNA is retained, 45 bases long and in frame from the first base. In the germline V gene, CDR1 corresponds to MNHEY and CDR2 to SVGEGT. The treatment or condition tag for this specimen amounts to: approximately 11-day PBMC culture with coronavirus spike peptide pools or control peptides (ViraFEST assay). CD4+ T cells from unexposed donors were collected before the COVID-19 pandemic (2011-2018). To expand antigen-specific T cells with peptide pools and then pick out the expanded clonotypes through TCR sequencing, the study relied on the ViraFEST assay. Each well held 2.2 million or so PBMCs cultured with approximately 9.1 ug/ml peptide pools in IMDM containing approximately 5% human AB serum and 9 to 10 IU/ml IL-2. Half of the culture medium was replaced with fresh IL-2-containing medium on days 3 and 7. After roughly nine days of culture, CD4+ T cells were isolated by negative selection using the EasySep CD4+ T cell isolation kit. As far as cell numbers permitted, CD4+ T cells from unexposed donors were tested for reactivity against SARS-CoV-2 S and N as well as four spike pools from common cold coronaviruses. Ficoll-Paque Plus gradient centrifugation was used to isolate PBMCs from whole blood, and the isolated PBMCs were then either used fresh or cryopreserved at -140C. Triplicate wells were generally used for each culture condition. Leukapheresis product for the unexposed donors was bought commercially.

Library prep was done by PCR. DNA from cultured CD4+ T cells underwent TCR sequencing with the Oncomine TCR Beta short-read assay at the Johns Hopkins FTIC core. The QIAamp micro DNA kit was used to extract genomic DNA from the cultured CD4+ T cells. Oncomine TCR Beta libraries made from cultured CD4+ T cells were pooled using unique dual indexes and sequenced on an Illumina iSeq 100. In the authors' own workflow: Non-productive sequences were removed, and CDR3s not starting with C, not ending with F or W, or shorter than 7 amino acids were discarded. Antigen-specific clonotypes were identified using the MANAFEST web application through comparison of peptide-stimulated wells with reference and other culture wells. For a clone to be called positive, the clone needed an FDR below 0.05, an odds ratio above 5, and a productive frequency above 0.1% in at least two of three replicate wells. Cross-reactive clonotypes were defined as significantly expanded in both SARS-CoV-2 spike wells and at least one common cold coronavirus spike condition. Using R version 3.6.1, CDR3 homology was evaluated through Levenshtein distances (stringdist) along with unrooted phylogenetic trees (ape). In-frame beta chains were kept once TCRdb had trimmed the public reads at Q25 with fastp and called clones with MiXCR. When rows share a CDR3 protein, they turn into one entry using the most common DNA and genes. TCRdb, rather than the study authors, made the V and J calls. A total of about 6,900 distinct CDR3 sequences appear in this sample, 52% of them only once. Roughly 30% of the sample rests with the top ten.

This TCR was recovered from a human donor in good health. The sample taken for sequencing was CD4+ T cells from blood, cultured in vitro. In this chain, TRBV6-2 or TRBV6-3 is recombined with TRBJ2-7; 9 junctional bases match TRBD1. The CDR3 amino acid sequence is: CASSSSGTGSPEQYF. The nucleotide sequence is given as TGTGCCAGCAGTTCCTCCGGGACAGGGTCCCCCGAGCAGTACTTC.